This T cell receptor (beta chain) is drawn from a study of shared clonotypes between healthy human individuals. Study as a whole: Donors were a couple of women and a few men aged 18 to 49. Three plates each covered CD4 naive and memory; CD8 naive two, CD8 memory one. Study conclusions and caveats: With a handful of donors compared, 4% to 5% of naive CD4 clonotypes were shared.

Germline CDR1 and CDR2: MGHRA and YSYEKL. The CDR3 length is 15 residues. The trim removed 1 base at V and 4 bases at J, leaving 4 bases unmatched. Libraries were prepared by immunoSEQ multiplex PCR; TCRdb keeps only in-frame clonotypes and omits some of them. The table includes about 990,000 clones, 70% to 80% detected once. As to this clone: The antigen remains undetermined. The sample holds other DNA sequences that translate to the same CDR3.

Splitting of CD4+ cells produced CD45RA+ naive and CD45RA-negative memory subsets. The V gene is TRBV4-1, the J gene TRBJ1-3; 7 bases are shared with TRBD1. This TCR was sampled from a young man in good health. Some clones in this sample may be carry-over from other donors' samples. Sequencing was performed on memory CD4+ T cells from PBMCs. Subset specified: CD45RA-negative fraction. CDR3 amino acids: CASSQGQGSGNTIYF. The CDR3 DNA reads as TGCGCCAGCAGCCAAGGACAGGGATCGGGAAACACCATATATTTT.